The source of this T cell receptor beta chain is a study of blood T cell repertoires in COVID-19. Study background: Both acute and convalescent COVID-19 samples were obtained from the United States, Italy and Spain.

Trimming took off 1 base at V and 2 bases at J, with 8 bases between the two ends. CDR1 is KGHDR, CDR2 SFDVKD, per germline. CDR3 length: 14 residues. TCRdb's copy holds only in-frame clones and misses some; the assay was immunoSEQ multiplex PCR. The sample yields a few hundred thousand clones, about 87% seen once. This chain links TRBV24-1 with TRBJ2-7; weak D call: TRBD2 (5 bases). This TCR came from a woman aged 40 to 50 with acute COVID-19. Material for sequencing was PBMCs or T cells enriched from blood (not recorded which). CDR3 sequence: CATSDFEEAYEQYF. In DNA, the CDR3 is TGTGCCACCAGTGATTTTGAGGAGGCCTACGAGCAGTACTTC.